This entry features one T cell receptor beta chain sequence. The data derive from a study of blood T cell repertoires in COVID-19. Study as a whole: T cells, B-cell-depleted T cells, or PBMCs supplied cDNA or gDNA.

In the authors' methods: How many nucleated cells were present was estimated from reference gene primer amplification. Assay used: immunoSEQ multiplex PCR; TCRdb lists only in-frame clones, some missing. The DNA was the basis for D and trimming; V, J and clone size are from that table. The sample records some 250,000 clones, 75% to 90% being singletons. Germline CDR1 and CDR2: MGHDK and SYGVNS. V gave up 11 bases and J gave up 9 bases, with 14 bases separating them. The CDR3 is 12 amino acids. The chain carries TRBV25-1 and TRBJ1-6; perhaps TRBD1 as D (6 bases). This clonotype originated in a man aged 55 to 70 who had recovered from COVID-19. The sequenced sample consisted of peripheral blood. CDR3 amino acids: CAATGLGSPLHF. The CDR3 DNA follows: TGTGCCGCCACAGGGTTAGGTTCACCCCTCCACTTT.